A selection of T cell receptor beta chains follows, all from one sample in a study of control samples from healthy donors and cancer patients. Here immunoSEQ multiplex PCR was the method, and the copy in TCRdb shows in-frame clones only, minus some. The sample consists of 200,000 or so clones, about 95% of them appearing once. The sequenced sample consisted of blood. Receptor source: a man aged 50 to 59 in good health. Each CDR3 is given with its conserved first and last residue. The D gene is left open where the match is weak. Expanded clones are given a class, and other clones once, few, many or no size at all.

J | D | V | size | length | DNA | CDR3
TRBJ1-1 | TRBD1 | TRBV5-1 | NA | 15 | TGCGCCAGCAAAGCACAGGGGGCTTCAGACACTGAAGCTTTCTTT | CASKAQGASDTEAFF
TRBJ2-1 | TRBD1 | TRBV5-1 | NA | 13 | TGCGCCAGCAGCCCAGGACAGGGCGGGGAGCAGTTCTTC | CASSPGQGGEQFF
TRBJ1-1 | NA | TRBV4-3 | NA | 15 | TGCGCCAGCAGCCAAGATGGGGCAAAGAACACTGAAGCTTTCTTT | CASSQDGAKNTEAFF
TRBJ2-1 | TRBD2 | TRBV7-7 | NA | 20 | TGTGCTAGCAGCACGACCCAGACTAGCGGGGGGGCCAGGGGTTACAATGAGCAGTTCTTC | CASSTTQTSGGARGYNEQFF
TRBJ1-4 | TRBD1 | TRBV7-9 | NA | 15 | TGTGCCAGCAGCTCAGGGGGGGTTGGCGTCGGAAAACTGTTTTTT | CASSSGGVGVGKLFF
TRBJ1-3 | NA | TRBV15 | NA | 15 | TGTGCCACCAGCAGGGGAGGGGGCTCTGGAAACACCATATATTTT | CATSRGGGSGNTIYF
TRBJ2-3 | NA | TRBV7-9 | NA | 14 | TGTGCCAGCAGCCAAAGAAGCGGCACAGATACGCAGTATTTT | CASSQRSGTDTQYF
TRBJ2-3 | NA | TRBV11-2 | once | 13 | TGTGCCAGCAGCTCACTTGCGGGGTATACGCAGTATTTT | CASSSLAGYTQYF
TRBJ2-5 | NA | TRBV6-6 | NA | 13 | TGTGCCAGCAGAGGCAGGACTCAAGAGACCCAGTACTTC | CASRGRTQETQYF
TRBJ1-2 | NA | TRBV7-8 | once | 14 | TGTGCCAGCAGCTTAGCGACAACCGCCTATGGCTACACCTTC | CASSLATTAYGYTF
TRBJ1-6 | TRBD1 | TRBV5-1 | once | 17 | TGCGCCAGCAGAACAGGGGGCCTCCAGACCTTAAATTCACCCCTCCACTTT | CASRTGGLQTLNSPLHF
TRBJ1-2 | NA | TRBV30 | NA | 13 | TGTGCCTGGAGTGAAGGGGCCCCGTATGGCTACACCTTC | CAWSEGAPYGYTF
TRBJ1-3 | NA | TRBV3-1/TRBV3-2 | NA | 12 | TGTGCCAGCAGCACCCCTGGAAACACCATATATTTT | CASSTPGNTIYF
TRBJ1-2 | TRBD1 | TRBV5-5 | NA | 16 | TGTGCCAGCAGCTTGGAGGCACAGGGGTTGAACTATGGCTACACCTTC | CASSLEAQGLNYGYTF
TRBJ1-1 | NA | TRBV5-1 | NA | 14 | TGCGCCAGCAGCTTGGACAGGGTAGGGACTGAAGCTTTCTTT | CASSLDRVGTEAFF
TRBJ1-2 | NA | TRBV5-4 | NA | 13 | TGTGCCAGCAGCTTGGACAGGAACTATGGCTACACCTTC | CASSLDRNYGYTF
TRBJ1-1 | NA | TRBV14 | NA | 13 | TGTGCCAGCAGTCTACAAGAGAACACTGAAGCTTTCTTT | CASSLQENTEAFF
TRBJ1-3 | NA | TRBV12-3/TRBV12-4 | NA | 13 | TGTGCCAGCAGTTTATCGGATGGAAACACCATATATTTT | CASSLSDGNTIYF
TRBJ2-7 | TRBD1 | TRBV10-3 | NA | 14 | TGTGCCATCAGGCCTCAGGGGGTCTCCTACGAGCAGTACTTC | CAIRPQGVSYEQYF
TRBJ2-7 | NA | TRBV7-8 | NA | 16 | TGTGCCAGCAACCTTTTTGGGGCCGCGAGCTCCTACGAGCAGTACTTC | CASNLFGAASSYEQYF
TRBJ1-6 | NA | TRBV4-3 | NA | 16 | TGCGCCAGCAGCCGCATAACTGGGGGATCCAAGTCACCCCTCCACTTT | CASSRITGGSKSPLHF
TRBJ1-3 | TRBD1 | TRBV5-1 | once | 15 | TGCGCCAGCAGCTCTCAGGGGGGCTCTGGAAACACCATATATTTT | CASSSQGGSGNTIYF
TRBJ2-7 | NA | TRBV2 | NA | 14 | TGTGCCAGCAGTGAATTGGGAGTCCCACGGGAGCAGTACTTC | CASSELGVPREQYF
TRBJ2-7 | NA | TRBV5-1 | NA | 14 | TGCGCCAGCAGCTTCCGGTTTAGCTCCTACGAGCAGTACTTC | CASSFRFSSYEQYF
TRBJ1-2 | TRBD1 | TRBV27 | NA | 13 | TGTGCCAGCAGTTCGGGACAGCAGTATGGCTACACCTTC | CASSSGQQYGYTF
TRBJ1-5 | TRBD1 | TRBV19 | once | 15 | TGTGCCAGTAGTTCCGGGACAGGGGTAAATCAGCCCCAGCATTTT | CASSSGTGVNQPQHF
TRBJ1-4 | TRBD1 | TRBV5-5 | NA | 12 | TGTGCCAGCAGCGAGGGACAGGAAAAACTGTTTTTT | CASSEGQEKLFF
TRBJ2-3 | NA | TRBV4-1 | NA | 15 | TGCGCCAGCAGCCAAGCTTGGTCCAGAGAAGATACGCAGTATTTT | CASSQAWSREDTQYF
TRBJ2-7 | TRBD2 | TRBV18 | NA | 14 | TGTGCCAGCTCACCACCGTCCGGGGGGAACGAGCAGTACTTC | CASSPPSGGNEQYF
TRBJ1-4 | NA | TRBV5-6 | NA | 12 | TGTGCCAGCAGCTTTGGCAGAGAAAAACTGTTTTTT | CASSFGREKLFF
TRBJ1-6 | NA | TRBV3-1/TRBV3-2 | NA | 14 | TGTGCCAGCAGCCTACAGGGAACCCCTTCACCCCTCCACTTT | CASSLQGTPSPLHF
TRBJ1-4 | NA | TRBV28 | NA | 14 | TGTGCCAGCAACCTACCCGGGGGACATGAAAAACTGTTTTTT | CASNLPGGHEKLFF
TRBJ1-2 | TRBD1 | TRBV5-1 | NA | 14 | TGCGCCAGCAGCCCGACGGGACAGGGAATTGGCTACACCTTC | CASSPTGQGIGYTF
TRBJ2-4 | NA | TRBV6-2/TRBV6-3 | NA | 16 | TGTGCCAGCAGCCCCGACAGACCCCTAGCCAAAAACATTCAGTACTTC | CASSPDRPLAKNIQYF
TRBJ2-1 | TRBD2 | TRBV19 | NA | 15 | TGTGCCAGTGCGAGCGGGGAAAAAAATTACAATGAGCAGTTCTTC | CASASGEKNYNEQFF
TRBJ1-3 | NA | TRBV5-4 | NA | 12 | TGTGCCAGCAGCTTCCCTGGAAACACCATATATTTT | CASSFPGNTIYF
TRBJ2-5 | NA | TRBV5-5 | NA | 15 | TGTGCCAGCTCAACAAGACCGACCGCCGGGGAGACCCAGTACTTC | CASSTRPTAGETQYF
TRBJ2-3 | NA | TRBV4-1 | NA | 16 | TGCGCCAGCAGCCTGACAACCGCGGGGAACACAGATACGCAGTATTTT | CASSLTTAGNTDTQYF
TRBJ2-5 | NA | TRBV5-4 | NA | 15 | TGTGCCAGCAGCCCCGCCTTCGGGGCACAGGAGACCCAGTACTTC | CASSPAFGAQETQYF
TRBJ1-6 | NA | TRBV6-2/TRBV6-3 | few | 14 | TGTGCCAGCAGTTACCCCCGGGAGAATTCACCCCTCCACTTT | CASSYPRENSPLHF